These T cell receptor beta chains were read from a single sample in a study of CD8+CD57+ T cells in acquired aplastic anemia. TCRdb reprocessed the reads with MiXCR, giving one entry per CDR3 protein. Altogether some 220,000 distinct CDR3 sequences are present, 34% being singletons, with the ten largest covering around 1.1%. Sequenced: sorted CD4+, CD8+, or CD8+CD57+ T cells (not recorded which) from PBMCs. The receptors stem from a human donor in good health, serving as a control. Each CDR3 is given with its conserved first and last residue. A D gene is named only where the DNA matches it firmly. Rows give clone size only sometimes, using once, few, many, or a class for an expanded clone.

CDR3 protein | CDR3 DNA | D gene | CDR3 length | J gene | V gene | clone size
CSATSRTAATEAFF | TGCAGTGCAACCTCCAGGACGGCTGCAACTGAAGCTTTCTTT | NA | 14 | TRBJ1-1 | TRBV20-1 | many
CASSNRQGLTEAFF | TGTGCCAGCAGCAACCGACAGGGCTTGACTGAAGCTTTCTTT | TRBD1 | 14 | TRBJ1-1 | TRBV7-3 | many
CASSLGLDLSEQFF | TGCGCCAGCAGCTTGGGTCTCGACCTCAGTGAGCAGTTCTTC | NA | 14 | TRBJ2-1 | TRBV5-1 | NA
CSGTGTSRYNEQFF | TGCAGCGGAACCGGGACTAGCAGATACAATGAGCAGTTCTTC | TRBD2 | 14 | TRBJ2-1 | TRBV29-1 | NA
CSASFLGASSYNEQFF | TGCAGTGCTAGTTTTTTAGGGGCTAGCTCCTACAATGAGCAGTTCTTC | NA | 16 | TRBJ2-1 | TRBV20-1 | NA
CATSDFGTPDTGELFF | TGTGCCACCAGTGATTTCGGGACTCCCGACACCGGGGAGCTGTTTTTT | NA | 16 | TRBJ2-2 | TRBV24-1 | few
CASSVGPGTEAFF | TGTGCCAGTAGTGTGGGCCCGGGGACTGAAGCTTTCTTT | NA | 13 | TRBJ1-1 | TRBV19 | NA
CASSFTGTDFYEQYF | TGTGCCAGCAGCTTCACCGGGACAGATTTCTACGAGCAGTACTTC | TRBD1 | 15 | TRBJ2-7 | TRBV7-9 | many
CASSQVGETQYF | TGTGCCAGCAGCCAAGTGGGAGAGACCCAGTACTTC | NA | 12 | TRBJ2-5 | TRBV3-1 | few
CSVGGQGRTYEQYF | TGCAGCGTTGGGGGCCAGGGACGTACCTACGAGCAGTACTTC | NA | 14 | TRBJ2-7 | TRBV29-1 | many
CASRLTRNRETQYF | TGTGCCAGCAGACTTACGAGAAATCGGGAGACCCAGTACTTC | NA | 14 | TRBJ2-5 | TRBV6-1 | NA
CASSQQGVAGNTIYF | TGCGCCAGCAGCCAACAGGGGGTTGCTGGAAACACCATATATTTT | TRBD1 | 15 | TRBJ1-3 | TRBV4-1 | few
CASSEDETQYF | TGCGCCAGCAGTGAAGATGAGACCCAGTACTTC | NA | 11 | TRBJ2-5 | TRBV10-1 | many
CASSPFRGAADTQYF | TGTGCCAGCAGCCCCTTCCGGGGGGCCGCAGATACGCAGTATTTT | NA | 15 | TRBJ2-3 | TRBV4-2 | few
CASRRTSGDLTDTQYF | TGTGCCAGTAGGCGGACTAGCGGGGACTTGACAGATACGCAGTATTTT | TRBD2 | 16 | TRBJ2-3 | TRBV19 | NA
CASGSGQSGNTIYF | TGTGCCAGCGGGTCGGGACAGTCTGGAAACACCATATATTTT | TRBD1 | 14 | TRBJ1-3 | TRBV7-2 | NA
CASSEPRGGSPLHF | TGTGCCAGCAGTGAACCCCGGGGAGGTTCACCCCTCCACTTT | NA | 14 | TRBJ1-6 | TRBV2 | many
CATSDPGTSGYNEQFF | TGTGCCACCAGTGATCCAGGAACTAGCGGATACAATGAGCAGTTCTTC | TRBD2 | 16 | TRBJ2-1 | TRBV24-1 | NA
CASSLVGTGNYEAFF | TGTGCCAGCAGCTTAGTCGGGACAGGGAACTATGAAGCTTTCTTT | TRBD1 | 15 | TRBJ1-1 | TRBV5-5 | many
CASSSRGYYEQYF | TGCGCCAGCAGCTCCCGCGGCTACTACGAGCAGTACTTC | NA | 13 | TRBJ2-7 | TRBV5-1 | few
CASSLAKTSGGYTGELFF | TGTGCCAGCAGCTTAGCGAAAACTAGCGGGGGGTACACCGGGGAGCTGTTTTTT | TRBD2 | 18 | TRBJ2-2 | TRBV7-2 | NA
CASSLLRGYTF | TGTGCCAGCAGCTTACTACGTGGCTACACCTTC | NA | 11 | TRBJ1-2 | TRBV7-9 | NA
CSAVGGPSTDTQYF | TGCAGTGCTGTCGGGGGGCCGAGCACAGATACGCAGTATTTT | NA | 14 | TRBJ2-3 | TRBV20-1 | many
CSARYGTMGSTDTQYF | TGCAGTGCTAGATATGGGACTATGGGTAGCACAGATACGCAGTATTTT | TRBD2 | 16 | TRBJ2-3 | TRBV20-1 | many
CASSPPRGGNYGYAF | TGTGCCAGCTCACCACCGAGGGGAGGGAACTATGGCTACGCCTTC | NA | 15 | TRBJ1-2 | TRBV2 | NA
CASRAGSPSSYEQYF | TGTGCCAGTAGGGCCGGGAGTCCGAGCTCCTACGAGCAGTACTTC | NA | 15 | TRBJ2-7 | TRBV19 | NA
CASSPTENTEAFF | TGTGCCAGCAGCCCCACGGAGAACACTGAAGCTTTCTTT | NA | 13 | TRBJ1-1 | TRBV9 | many
CASSYRVGTEAFF | TGTGCCAGCAGTTACAGGGTTGGCACTGAAGCTTTCTTT | NA | 13 | TRBJ1-1 | TRBV27 | few
CSAFGTSGPGGETQYF | TGCAGTGCTTTCGGGACTAGCGGGCCCGGGGGGGAGACCCAGTACTTC | TRBD2 | 16 | TRBJ2-5 | TRBV20-1 | many
CATSDPLADNYNEQFF | TGTGCCACCAGTGATCCTCTAGCGGACAATTACAATGAGCAGTTCTTC | TRBD2 | 16 | TRBJ2-1 | TRBV24-1 | many
CASSDRVGNIQYF | TGTGCCAGTAGCGACAGGGTAGGGAACATTCAGTACTTC | TRBD1 | 13 | TRBJ2-4 | TRBV19 | many
CASSSDSYGYTF | TGTGCCAGCAGCTCCGACAGCTATGGCTACACCTTC | NA | 12 | TRBJ1-2 | TRBV7-6 | many
CSASDDRGDEQLFF | TGCAGTGCTTCCGACGACAGGGGGGATGAACAACTGTTTTTT | TRBD1 | 14 | TRBJ1-4 | TRBV20-1 | many
CASSLGPSFNEQFF | TGTGCCAGCAGCTTAGGGCCTAGCTTCAATGAGCAGTTCTTC | NA | 14 | TRBJ2-1 | TRBV11-3 | few
CATMGGGVSKETQYF | TGTGCCACCATGGGGGGGGGAGTTAGCAAGGAGACCCAGTACTTC | TRBD2 | 15 | TRBJ2-5 | TRBV15 | few
CSARARATLGEKLFF | TGCAGTGCTAGAGCCCGAGCTACATTAGGGGAAAAACTGTTTTTT | NA | 15 | TRBJ1-4 | TRBV20-1 | NA
CATSEAASGANVLTF | TGTGCCACCAGTGAGGCGGCCTCCGGGGCCAACGTCCTGACTTTC | NA | 15 | TRBJ2-6 | TRBV24-1 | many
CASSLERYNEQFF | TGTGCCAGCAGCTTAGAGCGGTACAATGAGCAGTTCTTC | NA | 13 | TRBJ2-1 | TRBV7-2 | many
CASSTGHTAGELFF | TGCGCCAGCAGCACCGGACATACTGCCGGGGAGCTGTTTTTT | NA | 14 | TRBJ2-2 | TRBV5-1 | NA
CASRLAIGPMNTEAFF | TGCGCCAGCAGACTTGCTATTGGACCGATGAACACTGAAGCTTTCTTT | NA | 16 | TRBJ1-1 | TRBV4-1 | few
CASSAPGGRYGYTF | TGTGCCAGCAGCGCTCCAGGGGGCCGCTATGGCTACACCTTC | TRBD1 | 14 | TRBJ1-2 | TRBV6-1 | many
CATEGGDRVETEAFF | TGTGCCACCGAGGGGGGGGACAGGGTTGAGACTGAAGCTTTCTTT | TRBD1 | 15 | TRBJ1-1 | TRBV24-1 | many
CASSRTRVNTGELFF | TGTGCCAGTAGTAGAACGCGGGTTAACACCGGGGAGCTGTTTTTT | NA | 15 | TRBJ2-2 | TRBV19 | NA
CATSPSRGSSYEQYF | TGTGCCACCAGCCCATCCCGTGGAAGCTCCTACGAGCAGTACTTC | NA | 15 | TRBJ2-7 | TRBV24-1 | many
CASSTGGHDYYTF | TGTGCCAGCAGCACAGGGGGCCATGACTACTACACCTTC | TRBD1 | 13 | TRBJ1-2 | TRBV6-1 | many
CASSFRSGNEQFF | TGTGCCAGCAGCTTCAGGTCTGGCAATGAGCAGTTCTTC | NA | 13 | TRBJ2-1 | TRBV7-9 | many
CASSLELPTGAGGYTF | TGTGCCAGCAGCTTAGAATTGCCCACAGGGGCCGGTGGCTACACCTTC | TRBD1 | 16 | TRBJ1-2 | TRBV11-1 | many
CSANGQGRSEQYF | TGCAGTGCCAACGGACAGGGAAGATCCGAGCAGTACTTC | TRBD1 | 13 | TRBJ2-7 | TRBV20-1 | many